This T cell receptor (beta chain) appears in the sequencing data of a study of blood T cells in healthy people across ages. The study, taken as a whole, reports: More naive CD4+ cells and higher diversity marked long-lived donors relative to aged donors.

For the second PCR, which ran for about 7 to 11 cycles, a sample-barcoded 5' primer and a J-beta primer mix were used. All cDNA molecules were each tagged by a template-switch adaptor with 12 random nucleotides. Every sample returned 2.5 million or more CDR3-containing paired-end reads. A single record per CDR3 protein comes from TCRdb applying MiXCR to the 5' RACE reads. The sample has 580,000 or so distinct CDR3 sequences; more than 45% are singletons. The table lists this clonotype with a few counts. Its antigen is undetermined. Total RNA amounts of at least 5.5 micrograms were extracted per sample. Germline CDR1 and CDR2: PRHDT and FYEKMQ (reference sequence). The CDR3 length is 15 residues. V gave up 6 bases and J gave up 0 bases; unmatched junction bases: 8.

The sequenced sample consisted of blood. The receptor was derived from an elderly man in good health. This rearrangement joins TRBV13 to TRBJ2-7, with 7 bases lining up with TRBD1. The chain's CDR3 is CASRFTRGLSYEQYF. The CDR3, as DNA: TGTGCCAGCAGATTTACTAGGGGGCTCTCCTACGAGCAGTACTTC.